This TCR beta chain was observed in a study of OX40 agonist ivuxolimab in advanced cancers. Turning to the study itself: Patients were treated with ivuxolimab, an agonistic anti-OX40 (CD134) antibody. Patients receiving dose escalation had hepatocellular carcinoma, melanoma, renal cell or head and neck cancer. Study-wide findings and caveats: Clonal expansion from baseline to week 6 occurred in both CD4+ and CD8+ T cells. The average count of expanded clones was higher among CD8+ T cells than among CD4+.

CDR3 length: 11 amino acids. Trimming at V came to 6 bases and at J to 13 bases, leaving 7 bases not matched to a gene. CDR1 and CDR2 (germline): SNHLY, FYNNEI. Clones were read by immunoSEQ multiplex PCR, and TCRdb kept only the in-frame ones, dropping some. This sample has 100,000 to 150,000 clones; around 90% occur once, and the top ten carry under 0.9%. Only a few counts were recorded for this clone. The antigen remains unidentified. Material: CD4+ or CD8+ T cells sorted from blood, obtained in a trial of the OX40 agonist ivuxolimab. This receptor was identified in an adult with an advanced solid tumor such as melanoma, head and neck, liver or kidney cancer. The chain is built from TRBV2 and TRBJ2-7; 9 bases agree with TRBD1. DNA for the CDR3: TGTGCCAGCAGGAGTCTGGGACAGGGATACTTC. Translating it yields CASRSLGQGYF.